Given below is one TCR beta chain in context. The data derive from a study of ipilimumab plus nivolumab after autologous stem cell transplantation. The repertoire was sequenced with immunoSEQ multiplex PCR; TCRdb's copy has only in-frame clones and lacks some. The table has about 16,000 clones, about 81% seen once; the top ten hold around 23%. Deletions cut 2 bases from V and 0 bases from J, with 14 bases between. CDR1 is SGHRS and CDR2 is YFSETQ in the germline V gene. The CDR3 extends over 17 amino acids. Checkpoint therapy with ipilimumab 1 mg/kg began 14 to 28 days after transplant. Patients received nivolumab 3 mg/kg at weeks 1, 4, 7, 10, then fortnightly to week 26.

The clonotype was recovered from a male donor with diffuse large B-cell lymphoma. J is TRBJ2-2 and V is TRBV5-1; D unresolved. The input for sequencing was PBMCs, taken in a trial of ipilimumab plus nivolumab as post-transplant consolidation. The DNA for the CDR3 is TGCGCCAGCAGCTTTTTGGTAGAGACAACGAACACCGGGGAGCTGTTTTTT. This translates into CASSFLVETTNTGELFF.